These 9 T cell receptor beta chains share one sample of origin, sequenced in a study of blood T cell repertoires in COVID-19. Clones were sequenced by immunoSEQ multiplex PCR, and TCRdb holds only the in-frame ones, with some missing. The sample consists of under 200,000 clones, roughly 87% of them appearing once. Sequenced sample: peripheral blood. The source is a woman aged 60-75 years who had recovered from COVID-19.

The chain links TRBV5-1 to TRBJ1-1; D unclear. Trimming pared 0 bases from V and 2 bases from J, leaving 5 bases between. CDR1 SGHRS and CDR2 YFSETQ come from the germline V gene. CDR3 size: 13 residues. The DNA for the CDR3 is TGCGCCAGCAGCTTGGGTATCAACACTGAAGCTTTCTTT. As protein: CASSLGINTEAFF.

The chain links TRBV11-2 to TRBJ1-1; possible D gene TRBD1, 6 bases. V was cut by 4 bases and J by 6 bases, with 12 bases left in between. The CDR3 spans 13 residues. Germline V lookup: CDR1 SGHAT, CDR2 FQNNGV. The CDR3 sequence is CASSSQGHPEAFF. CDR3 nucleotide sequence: TGTGCCAGCAGCTCGCAGGGGCACCCTGAAGCTTTCTTT.

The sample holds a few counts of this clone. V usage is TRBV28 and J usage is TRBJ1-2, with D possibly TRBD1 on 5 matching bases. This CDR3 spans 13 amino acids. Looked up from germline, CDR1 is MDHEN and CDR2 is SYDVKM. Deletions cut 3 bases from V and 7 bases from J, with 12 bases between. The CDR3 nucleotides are TGTGCCAGCAGTTTCCCAGGGATCGCTGGCTACACCTTC. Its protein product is CASSFPGIAGYTF.

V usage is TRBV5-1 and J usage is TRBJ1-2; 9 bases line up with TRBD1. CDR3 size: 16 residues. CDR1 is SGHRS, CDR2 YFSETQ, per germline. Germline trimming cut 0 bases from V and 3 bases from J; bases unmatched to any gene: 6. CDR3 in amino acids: CASSLDGTGQDYGYTF. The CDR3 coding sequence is TGCGCCAGCAGCTTGGATGGGACAGGGCAGGACTATGGCTACACCTTC.

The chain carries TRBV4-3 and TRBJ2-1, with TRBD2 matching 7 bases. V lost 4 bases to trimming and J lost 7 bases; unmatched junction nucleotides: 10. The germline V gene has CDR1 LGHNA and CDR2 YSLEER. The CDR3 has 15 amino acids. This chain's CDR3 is CASSPAGTSENEQFF. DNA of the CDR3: TGCGCCAGCAGCCCAGCTGGAACTAGCGAAAATGAGCAGTTCTTC.

CDR3 in amino acids: CASSFAGGTEAFF. Here the CDR3 DNA reads TGTGCCAGCAGCTTTGCCGGGGGCACTGAAGCTTTCTTT. The chain employs TRBV11-2 and TRBJ1-1, with a tentative D call TRBD1 (5 bases). Germline CDR1 and CDR2: SGHAT and FQNNGV. The V gene lost 3 bases and the J gene lost 4 bases, with 9 bases spanning the gap. The CDR3 length is 13 residues.

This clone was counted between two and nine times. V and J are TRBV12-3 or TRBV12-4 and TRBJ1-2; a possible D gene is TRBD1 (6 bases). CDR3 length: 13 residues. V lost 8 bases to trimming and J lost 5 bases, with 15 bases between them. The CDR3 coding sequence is TGTGCCAGCCGACGGGGGGCAGAATATGGCTACACCTTC. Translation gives CASRRGAEYGYTF.

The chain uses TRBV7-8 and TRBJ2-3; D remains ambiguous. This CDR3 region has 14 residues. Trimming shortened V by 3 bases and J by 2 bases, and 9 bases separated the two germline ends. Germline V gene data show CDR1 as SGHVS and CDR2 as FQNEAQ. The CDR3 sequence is CASSFYDFTDTQYF. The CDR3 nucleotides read TGTGCCAGCAGCTTCTATGACTTCACAGATACGCAGTATTTT. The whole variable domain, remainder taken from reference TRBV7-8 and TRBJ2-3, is GAGVSQSPRYKVAKRGQDVALRCDPISGHVSLFWYQQALGQGPEFLTYFQNEAQLDKSGLPSDRFFAERPEGSVSTLKIQRTQQEDSAVYLCASSFYDFTDTQYFGPGTRLTVL.

CDR3 coding DNA: TGTGCCAGCAGGGGACAGATGGCCGGGGAGCTGTTTTTT. This translates into CASRGQMAGELFF. The J gene is TRBJ2-2, the V gene TRBV7-3, with 7 bases that match TRBD1. Trimming at V came to 6 bases and at J to 6 bases, leaving 4 bases not matched to a gene. Germline values: CDR1 SGHTA, CDR2 FQGTGA. CDR3 length: 13 residues.